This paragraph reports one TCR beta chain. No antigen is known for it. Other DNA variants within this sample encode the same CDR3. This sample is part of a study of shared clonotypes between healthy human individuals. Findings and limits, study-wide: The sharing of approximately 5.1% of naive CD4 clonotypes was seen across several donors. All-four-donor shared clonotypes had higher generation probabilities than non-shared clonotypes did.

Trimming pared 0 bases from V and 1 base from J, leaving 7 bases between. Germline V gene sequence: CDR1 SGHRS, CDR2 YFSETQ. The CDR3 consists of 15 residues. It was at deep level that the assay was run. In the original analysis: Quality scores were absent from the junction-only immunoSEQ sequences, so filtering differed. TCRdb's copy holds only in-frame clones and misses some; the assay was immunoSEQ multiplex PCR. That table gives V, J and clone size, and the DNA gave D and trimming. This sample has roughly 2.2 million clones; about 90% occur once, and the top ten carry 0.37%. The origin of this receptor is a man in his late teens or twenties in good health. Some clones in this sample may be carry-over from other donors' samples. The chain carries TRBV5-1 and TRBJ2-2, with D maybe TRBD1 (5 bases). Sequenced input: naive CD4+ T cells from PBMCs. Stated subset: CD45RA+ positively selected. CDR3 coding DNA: TGCGCCAGCAGCTTGGACAGGAGGAACACCGGGGAGCTGTTTTTT. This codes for CASSLDRRNTGELFF.